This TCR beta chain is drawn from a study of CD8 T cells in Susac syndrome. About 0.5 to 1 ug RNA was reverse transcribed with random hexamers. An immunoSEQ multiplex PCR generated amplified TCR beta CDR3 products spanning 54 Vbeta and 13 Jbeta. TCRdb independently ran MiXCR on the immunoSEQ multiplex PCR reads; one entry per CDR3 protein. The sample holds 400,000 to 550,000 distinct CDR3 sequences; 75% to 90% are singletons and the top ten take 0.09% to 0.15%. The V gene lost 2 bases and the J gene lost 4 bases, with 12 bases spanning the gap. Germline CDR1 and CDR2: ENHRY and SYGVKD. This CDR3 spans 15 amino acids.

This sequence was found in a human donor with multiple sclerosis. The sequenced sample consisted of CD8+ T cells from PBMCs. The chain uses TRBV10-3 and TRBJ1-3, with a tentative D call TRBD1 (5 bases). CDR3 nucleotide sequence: TGTGCCATCAGTGAGACGGACATCTCGGGAAACACCATATATTTT. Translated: CAISETDISGNTIYF.